The 13 T cell receptor beta chains presented below share a single source sample, sequenced in a study of blood T cells in healthy people across ages. Through a sample-barcoded 5' primer and a J-beta primer mix, a second PCR was run for about 7 to 12 cycles. TCRdb recomputed calls from the 5' RACE reads with MiXCR, one row per CDR3 protein. The sample includes about 800,000 distinct CDR3 sequences, around 25% of them seen just once. The sample also formed part of further work on T cells of mothers and their children.

Sequenced material: blood. These receptors were obtained from a boy aged 10-17 years in good health.

The chain couples TRBV14 to TRBJ2-5; 11 nucleotides line up with TRBD2. Trimming took 1 base from V and 4 from J; bases not matched to a gene: 11. There are 18 residues in the CDR3. CDR1 and CDR2 (germline): SGHDN, FVKESK. The CDR3, as DNA: TGTGCCAGCAGCCAAGGTTTGGTCGGGCTAGCGGGAGGAGAGACCCAGTACTTC. It translates to CASSQGLVGLAGGETQYF.

This clonotype has more than one count but fewer than ten. J is TRBJ2-5 and V is TRBV29-1; D uncertain. The V end was cut by 6 bases, the J end by 5 bases, with 16 bases between. This CDR3 is 13 amino acids long. Germline assignment: CDR1 SQVTM and CDR2 ANQGSEA. The CDR3 DNA follows: TGCAGCGTCCCCCGCTTAGGTCCGGAGACCCAGTACTTC. As protein: CSVPRLGPETQYF.

This clonotype was seen only a few times. V usage is TRBV5-1 and J usage is TRBJ2-5; a weak D match, TRBD2 (6 bases). The CDR3 runs 14 residues. Trimming took off 5 bases at V and 3 bases at J, with 14 bases between the two ends. The germline gives CDR1 SGHRS, CDR2 YFSETQ. The CDR3 reads CASREGVSKETQYF. CDR3 DNA sequence: TGCGCCAGCAGGGAGGGAGTCTCGAAAGAGACCCAGTACTTC.

V gene TRBV7-9 combines with J gene TRBJ1-3; D is unresolved. The CDR3 sequence is 16 residues long. V was shortened by 4 bases and J by 0 bases, with 13 bases between the two germline ends. CDR1 is SEHNR and CDR2 is FQNEAQ in the germline V gene (reference sequence). In DNA form, the CDR3 reads TGTGCCAGCAGCTCCGGGAGTTACGACTCTGGAAACACCATATATTTT. Its protein is CASSSGSYDSGNTIYF.

This rearrangement joins TRBV18 to TRBJ2-1; no definite D call. Trimming stripped 3 bases from V and 4 bases from J, with 10 bases between. Germline-derived CDR1 and CDR2 are KGHSH and LQKENI. The CDR3 is 14 residues long. This CDR3 reads CASSPPTRYNEQFF. The CDR3 DNA follows: TGTGCCAGCTCACCCCCGACGAGGTACAATGAGCAGTTCTTC.

This chain uses TRBV7-2 with TRBJ2-3; the D gene is possibly TRBD1 (6 bases). The CDR3 consists of 16 residues. V was cut by 5 bases and J by 7 bases, with 22 bases left in between. The germline gives CDR1 SGHTA, CDR2 FQGNSA. The CDR3 here is CASSPGGPPITNTQYF. As DNA, the CDR3 is TGTGCCAGCAGCCCTGGGGGCCCCCCGATTACAAATACGCAGTATTTT.

On this clonotype: At one of its ends the junction is not consistent with the germline gene, which may arise from a read error. The chain joins TRBV29-1 to TRBJ2-7, with a weak D call TRBD2 (5 bases). The germline CDR1 and CDR2 sequences are SQVTM and ANQGSEA. CDR3 length: 14 amino acids. CDR3 loop: CSGGRRPSSCEQYF. The CDR3 DNA follows: TGCAGCGGCGGGCGAAGGCCTAGCTCCTGCGAGCAGTACTTC.

In its sample, this clonotype was seen once. The V and J genes are TRBV12-3 or TRBV12-4 and TRBJ1-3; a weak D match, TRBD1 (5 bases). The V end lost 3 bases, the J end lost 3 bases, and 9 bases lay between the germline ends. The CDR3 loop spans 14 amino acids. The CDR3 DNA follows: TGTGCCAGCAGTTTGGGGGGGATTGGAAACACCATATATTTT. It is translated as CASSLGGIGNTIYF.

Concerning this clonotype: Its ends do not fully match the called genes, so a read error is possible. J is TRBJ2-1 and V is TRBV6-6, with a tentative D call TRBD1 (6 bases). This CDR3 region has 12 residues. Germline V CDR1 and CDR2: MNHNY, SVGAGI (reference sequence). The CDR3 region is CASRIPGETLNF. The CDR3, as DNA: TGTGCCAGCAGAATACCAGGGGAGACCCTGAACTTC.

The V gene is TRBV28, the J gene TRBJ2-7; no definite D call. Trimming pared 4 bases from V and 6 bases from J, leaving 16 bases between. This CDR3 is 14 amino acids long. CDR1 MDHEN and CDR2 SYDVKM come from the germline V gene. The chain's CDR3 is CASSYGVGVSEQYF. CDR3 coding DNA: TGTGCCAGCAGTTATGGTGTAGGAGTCAGCGAGCAGTACTTC.

A few counts support this clonotype. The chain links TRBV28 to TRBJ2-5; D may be TRBD1 or TRBD2 (5 bases each). Germline V CDR1 and CDR2: MDHEN, SYDVKM. V was trimmed by 6 bases and J by 1 base, leaving 9 bases between them. The CDR3 totals 13 residues. The CDR3 sequence is CASSGAAQETQYF. The CDR3 nucleotides read TGTGCCAGCAGCGGGGCGGCCCAAGAGACCCAGTACTTC.

This clonotype was observed a few times. This chain connects TRBV7-2 to TRBJ2-5; D may be TRBD2 (5 bases). From germline, CDR1 is SGHTA and CDR2 FQGNSA. This CDR3 has 13 amino acids. V was shortened by 3 bases and J by 7 bases, with 12 bases between the two germline ends. CDR3 in amino acids: CASSFGPAGTQYF. CDR3 sequence (DNA): TGTGCCAGCAGCTTCGGGCCGGCGGGGACCCAGTACTTC.

This chain links TRBV10-3 with TRBJ1-6, with D unclear. Per the germline V gene, CDR1 is ENHRY and CDR2 is SYGVKD. Trimming pared 6 bases from V and 7 bases from J, leaving 13 bases between. CDR3 length: 14 amino acids. In DNA, the CDR3 is TGTGCCATCAGATTTGAGACTTCAAATTCACCCCTCCACTTT. It yields the protein CAIRFETSNSPLHF.